The 4 T cell receptor beta chains listed next were all sequenced from one sample in a study of spatial heterogeneity in lung cancer (dated by TCRdb to the late 2010s). Broader findings and caveats from the paper: The tumor nonsynonymous mutation count correlated with the number of expanded alpha and beta TCRs within the tumor.

Their antigens are not known. The sample's time point label, in plain terms: sample taken at primary tumor resection. The method was 5' RACE. The run used a NextSeq 500. Using fastp at Q25 and MiXCR, TCRdb reprocessed the public reads and kept productive beta chains. Records with the same CDR3 protein are collapsed into one entry carrying the most frequent genes and DNA. Recorded for this sample are fewer than 6,000 distinct CDR3 sequences; roughly 9% of them occurred a single time. The top ten constitute 31% of the sample. Sequencing was performed on lung tumor tissue, taken at surgery. All receptors derive from a male donor with early-stage non-small cell lung cancer.

V usage is TRBV2 and J usage is TRBJ2-3; 7 bases map to TRBD2. The CDR3 has 13 amino acids. In germline, CDR1 is SNHLY, CDR2 FYNNEI. V gave up 11 bases and J gave up 7 bases; unmatched junction bases: 12. The CDR3 DNA follows: TGTGCCGCACGGGGGGTAGCGGGTAATACGCAGTATTTT. Protein sequence: CAARGVAGNTQYF.

The chain is built from TRBV4-2 and TRBJ2-1; 10 positions match TRBD2. Losses at the gene ends were 4 bases for V and 2 bases for J; bases not matched to a gene: 5. Germline CDR1 is LGHNA and CDR2 is YNFKEQ. The CDR3 covers 16 residues. The CDR3: CASSPQLAGTYNEQFF. CDR3 sequence (DNA): TGTGCCAGCAGCCCCCAACTAGCGGGGACCTACAATGAGCAGTTCTTC.

This clonotype occurred many times. The V call is TRBV10-3, the J call TRBJ1-3; unclear D gene. V dropped 4 bases and J dropped 0 bases, with 7 bases sitting between them. CDR1 is ENHRY, CDR2 SYGVKD, per germline. The CDR3 is 14 amino acids. The CDR3 is CAISGASSGNTIYF. The CDR3 DNA reads TGTGCCATCAGTGGGGCTTCCTCTGGAAACACCATATATTTT.

At least ten counts were recorded for this clonotype. The genes are TRBV27 and TRBJ2-3; 9 nucleotides line up with TRBD2. With 4 bases clipped from V and 4 bases from J, the junction kept 6 bases outside the gene matches. From germline, CDR1 is MNHEY and CDR2 SMNVEV (reference sequence). The length of the CDR3 is 15 residues. The CDR3: CASSWGTSKADTQYF. For the CDR3, the DNA is TGTGCCAGCAGTTGGGGGACTAGCAAGGCAGATACGCAGTATTTT.